This entry features one T cell receptor (beta chain) sequence. Its antigen is not identified. The method was immunoSEQ multiplex PCR; TCRdb's version includes in-frame clones alone and lacks a portion of them. This table holds 190,000 or so clones, approximately 94% found once. The data originate from a study of T cell responses to AZD1222 COVID-19 vaccine. The ends lost 5 bases at V and 5 bases at J; junction bases unmatched: 5. The germline gives CDR1 MNHEY, CDR2 SVGAGI. CDR3 size: 13 residues. Study-level results: Two AZD1222 administrations were followed by greater Spike-specific TCR breadth and depth. Repertoire samples came only from after the peak T cell response.

The chain uses TRBV6-5 and TRBJ1-2, with 7 nucleotides matching TRBD1. This TCR derives from an adult who received the AZD1222 COVID-19 vaccine. The input for sequencing was peripheral blood, taken 28 days after the second AZD1222 dose. The CDR3 region has the DNA TGTGCCAGCAGTCGTGGACAGGATTATGGCTACACCTTC. Translation: CASSRGQDYGYTF.